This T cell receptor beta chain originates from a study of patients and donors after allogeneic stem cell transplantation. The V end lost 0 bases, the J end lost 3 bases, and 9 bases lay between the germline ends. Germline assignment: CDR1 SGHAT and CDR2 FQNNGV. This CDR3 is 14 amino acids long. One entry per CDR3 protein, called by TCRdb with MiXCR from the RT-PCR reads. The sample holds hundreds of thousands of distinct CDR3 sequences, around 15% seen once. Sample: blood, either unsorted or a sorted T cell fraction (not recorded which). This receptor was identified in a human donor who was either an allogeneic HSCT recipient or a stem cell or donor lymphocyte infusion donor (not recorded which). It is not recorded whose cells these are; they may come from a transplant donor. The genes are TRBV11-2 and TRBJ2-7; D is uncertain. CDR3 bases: TGTGCCAGCAGCTTAGATGGTATGGGCTACGAGCAGTACTTC. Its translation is CASSLDGMGYEQYF.